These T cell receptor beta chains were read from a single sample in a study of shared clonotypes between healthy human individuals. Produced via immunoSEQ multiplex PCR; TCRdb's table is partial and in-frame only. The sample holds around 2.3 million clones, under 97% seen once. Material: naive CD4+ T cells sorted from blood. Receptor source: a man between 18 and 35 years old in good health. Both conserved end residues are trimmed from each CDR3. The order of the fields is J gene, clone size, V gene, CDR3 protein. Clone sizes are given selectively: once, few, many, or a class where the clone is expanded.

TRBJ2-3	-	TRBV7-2	ASSTSADTQY
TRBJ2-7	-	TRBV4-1	ASSRVRDASYEQY
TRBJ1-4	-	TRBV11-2	ASSDLVGHINEKLF
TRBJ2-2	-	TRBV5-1	ASRGPLNTGELF
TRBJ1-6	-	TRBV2	AIQGSYNSPLH
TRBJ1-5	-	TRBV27	ASTPIGGPRQPQH
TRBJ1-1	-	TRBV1	TSSQADREVTEAF
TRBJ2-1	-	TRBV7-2	ASSPPGRSGSTSQNEQF
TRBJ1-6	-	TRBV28	ASSFGRSSTNSPLH
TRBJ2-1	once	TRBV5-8	ASGARGAYNEQF
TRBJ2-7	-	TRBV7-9	ASSSGQGSVWGDYEQY
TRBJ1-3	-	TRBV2	ASSGVSGNTIY
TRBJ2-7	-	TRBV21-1	ASSKGQGAVYEQY
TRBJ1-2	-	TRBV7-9	ASSQSVSGYGYT
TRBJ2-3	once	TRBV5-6	ASSLLAGATDTQY
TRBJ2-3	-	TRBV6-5	ASSYSGWDTQY